These T cell receptor beta chains were read from a single sample in a study of vaccination effects on CD4 cells after COVID-19. These TCRs are of unknown antigen specificity. Repertoires were generated with immunoSEQ multiplex PCR, while TCRdb's copy carries only in-frame clones and drops some. Among 30,000 to 35,000 clones listed, around 74% were seen once. The sample in question was CD4+ T cells from PBMCs cultured without peptide, obtained after COVID-19 vaccination. The source of these receptors is a human donor who had a prior SARS-CoV-2 infection. CDR3s include the opening cysteine and the closing phenylalanine or tryptophan. D genes are given only for firm matches. Rows give clone size only sometimes, using once, few, many, or a class for an expanded clone.

abundance: once; d_gene: -; j_gene: TRBJ2-5; v_gene: TRBV5-1; CDR3aa: CASSLGGPLEETQYF; CDR3nt: TGCGCCAGCAGCTTGGGGGGACCCTTAGAAGAGACCCAGTACTTC
abundance: -; d_gene: TRBD1; j_gene: TRBJ1-1; v_gene: TRBV10-3; CDR3aa: CAISQSLQGAGTEAFF; CDR3nt: TGTGCCATCAGTCAATCCCTCCAGGGGGCTGGGACTGAAGCTTTCTTT
abundance: -; d_gene: -; j_gene: TRBJ1-3; v_gene: TRBV7-3; CDR3aa: CASSLMAGTNSGNTIYF; CDR3nt: TGTGCCAGCAGCTTAATGGCAGGCACCAACTCTGGAAACACCATATATTTT
abundance: -; d_gene: -; j_gene: TRBJ2-1; v_gene: TRBV15; CDR3aa: CATSRAGDGEQFF; CDR3nt: TGTGCCACCAGCAGAGCGGGGGACGGTGAGCAGTTCTTC
abundance: once; d_gene: -; j_gene: TRBJ2-2; v_gene: TRBV5-1; CDR3aa: CASSLGQALLDTGELFF; CDR3nt: TGCGCCAGCAGCTTGGGACAGGCGTTATTGGACACCGGGGAGCTGTTTTTT
abundance: -; d_gene: TRBD2; j_gene: TRBJ2-7; v_gene: TRBV7-8; CDR3aa: CASSARGLAESATAYEQYF; CDR3nt: TGTGCCAGCAGCGCTAGGGGACTAGCGGAATCCGCGACCGCCTACGAGCAGTACTTC
abundance: -; d_gene: -; j_gene: TRBJ1-4; v_gene: TRBV5-1; CDR3aa: CASSLGGSNEKLFF; CDR3nt: TGCGCCAGCAGCTTGGGAGGGTCTAATGAAAAACTGTTTTTT
abundance: few; d_gene: -; j_gene: TRBJ2-7; v_gene: TRBV12-3/TRBV12-4; CDR3aa: CASSFNRAEQYF; CDR3nt: TGTGCCAGCAGTTTCAACAGGGCCGAGCAGTACTTC
abundance: few; d_gene: TRBD2; j_gene: TRBJ2-3; v_gene: TRBV19; CDR3aa: CASRGLGLAGGTDTQYF; CDR3nt: TGTGCCAGTAGAGGATTAGGACTAGCGGGAGGAACAGATACGCAGTATTTT
abundance: -; d_gene: -; j_gene: TRBJ2-6; v_gene: TRBV30; CDR3aa: CAWSVSASPTSGANVLTF; CDR3nt: TGTGCCTGGAGTGTAAGTGCCAGCCCGACGTCTGGGGCCAACGTCCTGACTTTC
abundance: once; d_gene: TRBD1; j_gene: TRBJ2-7; v_gene: TRBV19; CDR3aa: CASSGTATTEQYF; CDR3nt: TGTGCCAGTAGTGGGACAGCAACAACCGAGCAGTACTTC
abundance: -; d_gene: -; j_gene: TRBJ1-1; v_gene: TRBV5-1; CDR3aa: CASSQVTGGGHAEAFF; CDR3nt: TGCGCCAGCAGCCAAGTGACAGGCGGGGGACACGCTGAAGCTTTCTTT
abundance: -; d_gene: TRBD2; j_gene: TRBJ2-1; v_gene: TRBV20-1; CDR3aa: CSAQRGDEQFF; CDR3nt: TGCAGTGCCCAGCGGGGGGATGAGCAGTTCTTC
abundance: once; d_gene: -; j_gene: TRBJ2-5; v_gene: TRBV7-2; CDR3aa: CASSPIAVQGTQYF; CDR3nt: TGTGCCAGCAGCCCAATAGCGGTCCAGGGGACCCAGTACTTC
abundance: once; d_gene: -; j_gene: TRBJ2-7; v_gene: TRBV11-2; CDR3aa: CASGRAFYEQYF; CDR3nt: TGTGCCAGCGGCCGCGCCTTCTACGAGCAGTACTTC
abundance: -; d_gene: -; j_gene: TRBJ1-1; v_gene: TRBV5-1; CDR3aa: CASSLYGQNTEAFF; CDR3nt: TGCGCCAGCAGCTTGTATGGGCAGAACACTGAAGCTTTCTTT
abundance: -; d_gene: TRBD2; j_gene: TRBJ2-3; v_gene: TRBV7-6; CDR3aa: CASSLEASGDSTDTQYF; CDR3nt: TGTGCCAGCAGCTTAGAGGCTAGCGGGGATTCGACAGATACGCAGTATTTT
abundance: -; d_gene: TRBD1; j_gene: TRBJ2-1; v_gene: TRBV19; CDR3aa: CASRRTGYEQFF; CDR3nt: TGTGCCAGTAGGAGGACAGGGTATGAGCAGTTCTTC
abundance: -; d_gene: -; j_gene: TRBJ2-5; v_gene: TRBV7-2; CDR3aa: CASRLNGVTEETQYF; CDR3nt: TGTGCCAGCAGGTTAAACGGTGTCACAGAAGAGACCCAGTACTTC
abundance: -; d_gene: -; j_gene: TRBJ2-7; v_gene: TRBV2; CDR3aa: CATGGIFGYEQYF; CDR3nt: TGTGCCACCGGAGGGATTTTTGGCTACGAGCAGTACTTC
abundance: -; d_gene: -; j_gene: TRBJ2-5; v_gene: TRBV5-1; CDR3aa: CASSLGELQETQYF; CDR3nt: TGCGCCAGCAGCTTGGGGGAATTACAAGAGACCCAGTACTTC